Sequencing of this TCR beta chain was carried out in a study of beta chain features in type 1 diabetes. The overall study: Examination spanned 100 million to 120 million sorted cells from all samples. Study outcomes and limitations: Compared with healthy donors, patients appeared to share more similar naive, central memory and regulatory TCRB repertoires.

Investigators reverse transcribed all isolated RNA, so they sequenced expressed TCRB transcripts. The protocol was immunoSEQ multiplex PCR, while the TCRdb copy is restricted to in-frame clones and leaves out a portion. Among about 150,000 clones, less than 9.5% were seen once, and the ten largest hold nearly 0.65%. Once sorted, every population was more than 95% pure. As to this clone: As yet, its antigen is unknown.

The CDR3 is made up of 15 amino acids. V dropped 2 bases and J dropped 4; count of bases not matched to a gene: 7. In germline, CDR1 is MNHNY, CDR2 SVGAGI (reference sequence). This receptor was identified in a man younger than 30 in good health. The sample comprised central memory CD4+ T cells from blood. The V call is TRBV6-6, the J call TRBJ2-5, with 7 nucleotides matching TRBD2. CDR3 in DNA: TGTGCCAGCAGTTACCGGGACTACGAACGAGAGACCCAGTACTTC. Protein: CASSYRDYERETQYF.